The 6 T cell receptor beta chains below all came from one sample that was sequenced in a study of T cell clonality in common variable immunodeficiency (dated by TCRdb to 2014 to 2015). Receptors were amplified or captured by the immunoSEQ multiplex PCR assay. TCRdb limited this immuneACCESS table to in-frame rearrangements with V and J called. A share of clones is missing; checked studies link under half to unresolved V genes, and the rest is unexplained. For this sample the table reports tens of thousands of clones, with no clone seen just once. 10% to 15% of the sample goes to the ten largest clones. Sequences were obtained from peripheral blood mononuclear cells. These receptors were obtained from a person aged 18 to 75 in good health.

This clone was seen ten or more times. Germline is not matched at one junction end, which may reflect a read error. The read stops 3 residues short of the end of the CDR3; the missing end is completed from the germline J gene. V and J are TRBV4-2 and TRBJ1-2; D not resolved. Germline lookup yields CDR1 LGHNA and CDR2 YNFKEQ. The CDR3 has 15 residues. The CDR3 bases that were read are TGCGCCAGCAGCCAAGAATCGGGCCCGGGGTATGGC. Amino acid sequence: CASSQESGPGYG. The full CDR3 sequence reads CASSQESGPGYGYTF.

This clone showed up many times. The sequence runs out 3 residues before the end of the CDR3; the remainder is reconstructed from the germline J gene. V usage is TRBV28 and J usage is TRBJ2-7, with 7 bases fitting TRBD1. The V and J ends lost 6 bases and 4 bases, in that order; junction bases with no gene match: 9. The CDR3 spans 14 residues. Germline V gene lookup returns CDR1 MDHEN and CDR2 SYDVKM. Incomplete CDR3 DNA: TGTGCCAGCAGGCCGGACAGGCCGAGGTACGAG. This translates into CASRPDRPRYE. The CDR3, in full, reads CASRPDRPRYEQYF.

In this sample, this clone turned up many times. The read finishes 3 residues shy of the CDR3 end, and the germline J gene is used to complete it. The rearrangement uses TRBV20-1 and TRBJ2-1; D is possibly TRBD2 (5 bases). With 0 bases removed from V and 7 bases from J, the gap between germline ends came to 16 bases. The CDR3 has 15 amino acids. Germline assignment: CDR1 DFQATT and CDR2 SNEGSKA (reference sequence). The CDR3 loop is CSARDPGKGGNEQFF. The sequenced part of the CDR3 DNA is TGCAGTGCTAGAGATCCGGGGAAAGGTGGAAATGAG.

This clone showed up many times. Coverage ceases 3 residues before the CDR3 finishes, and the germline J gene fills in the end. This chain links TRBV5-1 with TRBJ2-2, with D unclear. Germline-derived CDR1 and CDR2 are SGHRS and YFSETQ. Trimming stripped 5 bases from V and 6 bases from J, with 8 bases between. The CDR3 runs 12 residues. CDR3 amino acids: CASRVRAGELFF. CDR3 bases read: TGCGCCAGCAGAGTAAGGGCCGGGGAG.

This clone has ten or more counts. The read finishes 3 residues shy of the CDR3 end, and the germline J gene is used to complete it. The chain couples TRBV5-6 to TRBJ2-1; D unclear. Trimming left V 3 bases short and J 1 base short, with 5 bases between. CDR3 length: 13 residues. Per the germline V gene, CDR1 is SGHDT and CDR2 is YYEEEE. The CDR3 DNA, read in part, is TGTGCCAGCAGCTCCGTTTCCTACAATGAG. Translated: CASSSVSYNE. The CDR3 as a whole reads CASSSVSYNEQFF.

This clone was observed many times. Read coverage stops 3 residues before the CDR3 terminus; the germline J gene supplies the remainder. Other DNA sequences in this sample translate to the same CDR3. V gene TRBV7-8 combines with J gene TRBJ2-7, with 7 bases fitting TRBD2. V shed 0 bases, J shed 4 bases, and the junction held 0 bases outside the gene matches. Germline values: CDR1 SGHVS, CDR2 FQNEAQ. The CDR3 has 13 amino acids. The part of the CDR3 DNA that was read is TGTGCCAGCAGCTTAGCGGGGGGGTACGAG. Translating it yields CASSLAGGYE. Given in full, the CDR3 is CASSLAGGYEQYF.